The T cell receptor beta chain described here comes from a study of shared clonotypes between healthy human individuals. The table came from immunoSEQ multiplex PCR; TCRdb's copy has only in-frame clones and leaves some out. The data show hundreds of thousands of clones, roughly 72% seen once. Worth noting for this clone: Antigen specificity is unknown.

Study-wide points: Sampling covered blood only; tissue repertoires likely differ. Donor scarcity curtailed the genetic and exposure-history diversity represented herein.

Donors were Caucasian adults residing in Nashville, Tennessee, USA. It was about 84 million PBMCs that unsorted samples used for genomic DNA. Germline V gene lookup returns CDR1 ENHRY and CDR2 SYGVKD. The CDR3 totals 15 residues. Unmatched junction bases numbered 6, after V lost 3 bases and J lost 6 bases. The gene calls are TRBV10-3 and TRBJ1-4; 8 positions agree with TRBD1. Sequencing input: PBMCs. The sequence came from a woman between 40 and 55 years old in good health. Some clones in this sample may be carry-over from other donors' samples. CDR3 amino acids: CAISDGAGGDEKLFF. The CDR3 DNA follows: TGTGCCATCAGTGATGGGGCAGGGGGCGATGAAAAACTGTTTTTT.